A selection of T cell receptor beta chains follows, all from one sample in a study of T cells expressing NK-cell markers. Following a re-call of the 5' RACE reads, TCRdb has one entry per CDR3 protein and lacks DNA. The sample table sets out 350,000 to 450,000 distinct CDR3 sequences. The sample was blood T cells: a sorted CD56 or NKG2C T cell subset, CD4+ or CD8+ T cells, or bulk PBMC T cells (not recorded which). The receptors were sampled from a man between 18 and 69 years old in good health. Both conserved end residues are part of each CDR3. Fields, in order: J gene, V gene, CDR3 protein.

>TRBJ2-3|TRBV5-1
CASSYLGGAKDTQYF
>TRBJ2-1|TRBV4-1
CASSSMGQGGNEQFF
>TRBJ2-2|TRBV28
CASSLWGAGNTGELFF
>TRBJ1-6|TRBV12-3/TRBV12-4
CASSTGATRSPLHF
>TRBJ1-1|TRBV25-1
CASSGTGVNTEAFF
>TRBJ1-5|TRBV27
CASSPNYMGLSNQPQHF
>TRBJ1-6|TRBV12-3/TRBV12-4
CATRSLYNSPLHF
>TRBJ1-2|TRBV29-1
CSASLGYGYTF
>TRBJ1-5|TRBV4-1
CASSPQVSDQPQHF
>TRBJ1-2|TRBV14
CASSQYGGYTF
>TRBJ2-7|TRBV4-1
CASSQGSISGQGWTYEQYF
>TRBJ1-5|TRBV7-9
CASSFQGGGQPQHF
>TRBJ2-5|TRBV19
CASSMSHGGSETQYF
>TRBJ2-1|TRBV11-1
CASSSIPGLKSNEQFF
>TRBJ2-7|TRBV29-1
CSVERLAGVYEQYF
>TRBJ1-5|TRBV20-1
CSARTGAGNDQPQHF
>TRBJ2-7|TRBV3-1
CASSQRGSRTTYEQYF
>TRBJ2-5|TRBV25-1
CASSRGLGTQYF
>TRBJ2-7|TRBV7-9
CASSLAGTGKYEQYF
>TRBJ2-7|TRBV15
CATSRDQAGMGEQYF
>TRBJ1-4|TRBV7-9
CASRSDRTNEKLFF
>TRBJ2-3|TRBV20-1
CSADSGRTDTQYF
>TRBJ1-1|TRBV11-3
CVSSFLARVSLHTEAFF
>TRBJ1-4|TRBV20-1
CSARPPGADNEKLFF
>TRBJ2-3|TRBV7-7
CASSSGQGPIDTQYF
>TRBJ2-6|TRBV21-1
CANPDRSGANVLTF
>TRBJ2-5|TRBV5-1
CASSLTNRGLDVETQYF
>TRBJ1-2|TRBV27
CASSLAGPANYGYTF
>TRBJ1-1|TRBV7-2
CASSLGALPGAEAFF
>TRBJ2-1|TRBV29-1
CSVTTRQGINNEQFF
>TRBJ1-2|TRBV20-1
CSANPVSGYYGYTF
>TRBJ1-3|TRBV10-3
CAIRGQLGGGNTIYF